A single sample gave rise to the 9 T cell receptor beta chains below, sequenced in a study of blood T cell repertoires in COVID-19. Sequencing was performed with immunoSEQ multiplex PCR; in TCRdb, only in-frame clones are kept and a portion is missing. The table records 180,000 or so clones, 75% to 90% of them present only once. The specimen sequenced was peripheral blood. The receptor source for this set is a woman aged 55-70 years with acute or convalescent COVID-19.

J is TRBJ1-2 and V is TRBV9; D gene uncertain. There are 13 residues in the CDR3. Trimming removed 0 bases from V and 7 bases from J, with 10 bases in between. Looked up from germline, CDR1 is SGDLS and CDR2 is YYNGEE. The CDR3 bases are TGTGCCAGCAGCGTAGGGCCCGAGCGTGGCTACACCTTC. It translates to CASSVGPERGYTF. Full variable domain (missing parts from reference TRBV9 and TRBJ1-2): DSGVTQTPKHLITATGQRVTLRCSPRSGDLSVYWYQQSLDQGLQFLIQYYNGEERAKGNILERFSAQQFPDLHSELNLSSLELGDSALYFCASSVGPERGYTFGSGTRLTVV.

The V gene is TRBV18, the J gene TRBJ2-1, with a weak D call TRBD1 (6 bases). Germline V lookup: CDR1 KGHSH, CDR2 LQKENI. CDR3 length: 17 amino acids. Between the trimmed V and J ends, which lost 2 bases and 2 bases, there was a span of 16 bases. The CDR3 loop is CASSPVQGSQAYNEQFF. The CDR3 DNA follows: TGTGCCAGCTCACCAGTACAGGGTAGTCAAGCCTACAATGAGCAGTTCTTC.

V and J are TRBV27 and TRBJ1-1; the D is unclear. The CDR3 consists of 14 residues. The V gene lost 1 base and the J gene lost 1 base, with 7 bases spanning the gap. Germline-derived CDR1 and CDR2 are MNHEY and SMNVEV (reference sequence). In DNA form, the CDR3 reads TGTGCCAGCAGTTTATGGGCTTCGAACACTGAAGCTTTCTTT. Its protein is CASSLWASNTEAFF.

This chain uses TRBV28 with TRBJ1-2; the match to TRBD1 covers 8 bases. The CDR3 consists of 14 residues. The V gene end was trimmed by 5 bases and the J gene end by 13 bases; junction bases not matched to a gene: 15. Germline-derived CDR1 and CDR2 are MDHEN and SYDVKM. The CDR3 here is CASSPGQGRALGTF. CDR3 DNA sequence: TGTGCCAGCAGTCCAGGACAGGGTCGGGCGTTGGGCACCTTC.

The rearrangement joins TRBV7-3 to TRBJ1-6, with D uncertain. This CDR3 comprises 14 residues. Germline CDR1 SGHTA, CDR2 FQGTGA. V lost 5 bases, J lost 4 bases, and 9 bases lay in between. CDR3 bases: TGTGCCAGCAGCGCCTTGGCTTATAATTCACCCCTCCACTTT. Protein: CASSALAYNSPLHF.

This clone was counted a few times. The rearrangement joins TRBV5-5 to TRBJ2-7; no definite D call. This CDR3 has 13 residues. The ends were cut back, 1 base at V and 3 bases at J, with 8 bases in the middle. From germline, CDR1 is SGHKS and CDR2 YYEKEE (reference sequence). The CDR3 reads CASSLKAGYEQYF. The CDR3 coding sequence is TGTGCCAGCAGCTTGAAGGCAGGCTACGAGCAGTACTTC.

Written as DNA, the CDR3 is TGTGCCAGCAGTTTAGGGGGGGCCAAGTATGGCTACACCTTC. Translation gives CASSLGGAKYGYTF. The chain recombines TRBV27 with TRBJ1-2, with a weak D call TRBD1 (6 bases). V shed 2 bases and J shed 5 bases, with 12 bases lying between them. The CDR3 length is 14 residues. Germline loops: CDR1 MNHEY, CDR2 SMNVEV (reference sequence).

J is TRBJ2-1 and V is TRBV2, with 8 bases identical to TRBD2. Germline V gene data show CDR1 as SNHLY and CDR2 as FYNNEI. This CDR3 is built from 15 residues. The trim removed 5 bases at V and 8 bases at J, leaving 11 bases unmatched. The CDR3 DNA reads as TGTGCCAGCAGTTTCGCGGGAGGAGTTAGACATGAGCAGTTCTTC. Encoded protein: CASSFAGGVRHEQFF.

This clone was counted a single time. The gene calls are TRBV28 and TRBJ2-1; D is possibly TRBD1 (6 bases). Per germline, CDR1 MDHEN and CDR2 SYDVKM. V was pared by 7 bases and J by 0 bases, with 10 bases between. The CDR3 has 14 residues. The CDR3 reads CASMTGLSYNEQFF. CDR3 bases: TGTGCCAGCATGACAGGCCTCTCCTACAATGAGCAGTTCTTC.